Following are 26 T cell receptor beta chains from one sample sequenced in a study of shared clonotypes between healthy human individuals. Assay: immunoSEQ multiplex PCR; the TCRdb copy retains only in-frame clones and omits some. The repertoire has around 990,000 clones, 60% to 80% of them found once; the top ten carry approximately 0.9%. The material sequenced was memory CD4+ T cells from PBMCs. Subset of the sample: CD45RA-negative fraction. The receptors stem from a young man in good health. Some clones in this sample may be carry-over from other donors' samples.

This chain joins TRBV5-1 and TRBJ1-1; D is undetermined. The germline CDR1 and CDR2 sequences are SGHRS and YFSETQ. V was pared by 2 bases and J by 1 base, with 6 bases between. The CDR3 runs 13 residues. The CDR3 here is CASSFLENTEAFF. DNA of the CDR3: TGCGCCAGCAGCTTTCTAGAGAACACTGAAGCTTTCTTT.

This clone was recorded at least ten times. The chain couples TRBV4-3 to TRBJ1-1, with TRBD1 as a possible D gene (5 bases). This CDR3 has 14 residues. V lost 0 bases and J lost 5, with 10 bases in between. Germline V gives CDR1 LGHNA, CDR2 YSLEER. CDR3 coding DNA: TGCGCCAGCAGCCAAGATGAAAGGGGTACTGAAGCTTTCTTT. Protein sequence: CASSQDERGTEAFF.

The chain recombines TRBV7-9 with TRBJ1-1; D call uncertain. V lost 5 bases and J lost 1, with 14 bases in between. Germline CDR1 and CDR2: SEHNR and FQNEAQ (reference sequence). The CDR3 sequence is 15 residues long. The CDR3 reads CASSPYVAANTEAFF. Written as DNA, the CDR3 is TGTGCCAGCAGCCCGTACGTGGCCGCGAACACTGAAGCTTTCTTT.

The chain carries TRBV4-1 and TRBJ1-1; 7 bases are a match to TRBD1. V gave up 0 bases and J gave up 2 bases; unmatched junction bases: 12. This CDR3 contains 18 residues. Germline-derived CDR1 and CDR2 are MGHRA and YSYEKL. The CDR3 spells CASSQDLRGHGFNTEAFF. The DNA of the CDR3 is TGCGCCAGCAGCCAAGATTTGAGGGGGCACGGGTTTAACACTGAAGCTTTCTTT.

This clone was recorded a few times. This rearrangement joins TRBV29-1 to TRBJ2-6; either TRBD1 or TRBD2 may supply D (5 bases each). CDR3 length: 17 residues. Germline CDR1 reads SQVTM; CDR2 reads ANQGSEA. With 2 bases removed from V and 0 bases from J, the gap between germline ends came to 14 bases. Here the CDR3 DNA reads TGCAGCGTTGAAAGTCGGGACCACGGCTCTGGGGCCAACGTCCTGACTTTC. This gives the protein CSVESRDHGSGANVLTF.

This chain joins TRBV5-1 and TRBJ2-6; D gene unclear. The V gene lost 2 bases and the J gene lost 0 bases, with 9 bases spanning the gap. The CDR3 is 16 amino acids. The germline V gene has CDR1 SGHRS and CDR2 YFSETQ. The CDR3: CASSFLGNSGANVLTF. CDR3 DNA: TGCGCCAGCAGCTTTTTGGGCAACTCTGGGGCCAACGTCCTGACTTTC.

Details on this clone: A much larger clonotype is one base distant, so this may be a read error. The same CDR3 can be traced to other DNA sequences in this sample. The V and J genes are TRBV11-3 and TRBJ2-5; the D gene is possibly TRBD1 (5 bases). The V end lost 1 base, the J end lost 2 bases, and 5 bases lay between the germline ends. This CDR3 is 13 amino acids long. Germline V CDR1 and CDR2: SGHNT, YENEEA. CDR3 in DNA: TGTGCCAGCAGCTTAGGGACACAAGAGACCCAGTACTTC. The encoded protein is CASSLGTQETQYF.

This clone appeared once. The chain uses TRBV5-4 and TRBJ1-2; D gene ambiguous. This CDR3 comprises 14 residues. Trimming cost V 4 bases and J 5 bases, with 15 bases left between them. Per the germline V gene, CDR1 is SGHNT and CDR2 is YYREEE (reference sequence). This CDR3 reads CASSPSGSRYGYTF. In DNA form, the CDR3 reads TGTGCCAGCAGCCCGTCCGGGAGCCGGTATGGCTACACCTTC.

The chain has TRBV10-2 and TRBJ2-2; 13 bases align to TRBD2. With 8 bases clipped from V and 5 bases from J, the junction kept 2 bases outside the gene matches. This CDR3 is 14 amino acids long. Germline CDR1 reads WSHSY; CDR2 reads SAAADI. DNA of the CDR3: TGCGCCAGCCGGACTAGCGGGAGAACCGGGGAGCTGTTTTTT. Encoded protein: CASRTSGRTGELFF.

This clone occurred a few times. This chain links TRBV27 with TRBJ2-6; maybe TRBD2 (5 bases). The CDR3 is 15 residues long. CDR1 and CDR2 from the germline V gene are MNHEY and SMNVEV (reference sequence). Trimming took off 7 bases at V and 2 bases at J, with 12 bases between the two ends. For the CDR3, the DNA is TGTGCCAGCACCCAGTCGCGGGCTGGGGCCAACGTCCTGACTTTC. Amino acids: CASTQSRAGANVLTF.

This clone was observed a handful of times. V is TRBV7-9 and J is TRBJ1-1, with D maybe TRBD1 (5 bases). Trimming cost V 3 bases and J 1 base, with 9 bases left between them. The CDR3 loop spans 14 amino acids. Germline loops: CDR1 SEHNR, CDR2 FQNEAQ (reference sequence). CDR3 DNA: TGTGCCAGCAGCTTTGGACATGGGAACACTGAAGCTTTCTTT. This codes for CASSFGHGNTEAFF.

The CDR3 bases are TGTGCCAGCAGCAAGGGAGGGCAGGGGGCAGAGGGCTACACCTTC. Translation: CASSKGGQGAEGYTF. The chain recombines TRBV9 with TRBJ1-2; 8 bases align to TRBD1. Germline V gene data show CDR1 as SGDLS and CDR2 as YYNGEE. This CDR3 is built from 15 residues. The V gene end was trimmed by 4 bases and the J gene end by 8 bases; junction bases not matched to a gene: 13.

This chain uses TRBV5-5 with TRBJ1-1; no reliable D call. The CDR3 extends over 11 amino acids. V was pared by 6 bases and J by 3 bases, with 6 bases between. Germline lookup yields CDR1 SGHKS and CDR2 YYEKEE (reference sequence). The CDR3 here is CASIFYTEAFF. The CDR3 nucleotides read TGTGCCAGCATCTTTTACACTGAAGCTTTCTTT.

This clone turned up a few times. The chain links TRBV7-9 to TRBJ1-5; D uncertain. V shed 5 bases and J shed 4 bases, with 9 bases lying between them. Germline V gives CDR1 SEHNR, CDR2 FQNEAQ (reference sequence). This CDR3 has 13 amino acids. The CDR3 loop is CASSASENQPQHF. For the CDR3, the DNA is TGTGCCAGCAGCGCATCCGAGAATCAGCCCCAGCATTTT.

The chain recombines TRBV14 with TRBJ2-7; weak D call: TRBD1 (5 bases). The germline V gene has CDR1 SGHDN and CDR2 FVKESK. This CDR3 comprises 15 residues. The V end lost 1 base, the J end lost 2 bases, and 12 bases lay between the germline ends. The CDR3 loop is CASSQGGRVTYEQYF. In DNA form, the CDR3 reads TGTGCCAGCAGCCAAGGGGGCAGGGTAACCTACGAGCAGTACTTC.

This chain joins TRBV6-6 and TRBJ1-1; D is undetermined. V lost 2 bases and J 1 base, leaving 5 bases between the germline ends. In germline, CDR1 is MNHNY, CDR2 SVGAGI (reference sequence). This CDR3 is built from 13 residues. In nucleotides, the CDR3 is TGTGCCAGCAGTTACATCGGGAACACTGAAGCTTTCTTT. Its translation: CASSYIGNTEAFF.

This rearrangement joins TRBV28 to TRBJ2-4; 7 nucleotides agree with TRBD1. This CDR3 region has 15 residues. Germline V gives CDR1 MDHEN, CDR2 SYDVKM. J gave up 0 bases and V 6 bases, and 5 bases lay outside the gene matches. CDR3 loop: CASRPTGVAKNIQYF. CDR3 DNA: TGTGCCAGCAGGCCAACAGGGGTAGCCAAAAACATTCAGTACTTC.

Concerning this clone itself: Other DNA sequences of this sample code for an identical CDR3. V gene TRBV28 combines with J gene TRBJ1-2; the D gene is possibly TRBD1 (5 bases). V was cut by 3 bases and J by 8 bases, with 7 bases left in between. Germline V gene lookup returns CDR1 MDHEN and CDR2 SYDVKM. The CDR3 has 11 amino acids. CDR3 loop: CASSLEGGYTF. For the CDR3, the DNA is TGTGCCAGCAGTTTGGAGGGGGGCTACACCTTC.

The rearrangement uses TRBV28 and TRBJ1-2; 9 bases align to TRBD1. With V trimmed by 5 bases and J by 8 bases, 12 bases remained unmatched. Per the germline V gene, CDR1 is MDHEN and CDR2 is SYDVKM. The CDR3 runs to 15 residues. In DNA, the CDR3 is TGTGCCAGCAGTGTCGGACAGGGGACGCTCTGGGGCTACACCTTC. Protein product: CASSVGQGTLWGYTF.

The CDR3 is CASNVEGRLRNTEAFF. Written as DNA, the CDR3 is TGCGCCAGCAACGTGGAGGGCAGGCTCCGCAACACTGAAGCTTTCTTT. The J gene is TRBJ1-1, the V gene TRBV5-1; D is ambiguous. The CDR3 loop spans 16 amino acids. Trimming left V 6 bases short and J 2 bases short, with 20 bases between. Per the germline V gene, CDR1 is SGHRS and CDR2 is YFSETQ.

The genes are TRBV7-8 and TRBJ1-5; 7 bases match TRBD1. This CDR3 has 13 residues. Looked up from germline, CDR1 is SGHVS and CDR2 is FQNEAQ. Trimming at V came to 3 bases and at J to 7 bases, leaving 3 bases not matched to a gene. The CDR3 bases are TGTGCCAGCAGCTTGGACAGGTCCCAGCCCCAGCATTTT. Translation gives CASSLDRSQPQHF.

The V gene is TRBV7-3, the J gene TRBJ2-2; maybe TRBD2 (6 bases). V lost 4 bases, J lost 4 bases, and 10 bases lay in between. The CDR3 runs to 14 residues. Germline CDR1 is SGHTA and CDR2 is FQGTGA. CDR3 in amino acids: CASSSTSPTGELFF. The CDR3 nucleotides are TGTGCCAGCAGCTCGACTAGTCCCACCGGGGAGCTGTTTTTT.

This chain joins TRBV10-3 and TRBJ2-1; 7 nucleotides align to TRBD1. The CDR3 totals 12 residues. With V trimmed by 1 base and J by 13 bases, 4 bases remained unmatched. Looked up from germline, CDR1 is ENHRY and CDR2 is SYGVKD. This CDR3 is CAISEYAGGQFF. CDR3 nucleotide sequence: TGTGCCATCAGTGAGTATGCAGGGGGTCAGTTCTTC.

The table lists this clone with a count of one. The rearrangement links TRBV28 to TRBJ1-2, with TRBD1 as a possible D gene (5 bases). This CDR3 spans 14 amino acids. V was cut by 5 bases and J by 4 bases, with 14 bases left in between. Germline V gene sequence: CDR1 MDHEN, CDR2 SYDVKM. DNA for the CDR3: TGTGCCAGCAGTCAGACCAGGGACCCCTATGGCTACACCTTC. It translates to CASSQTRDPYGYTF.

The V call is TRBV7-3, the J call TRBJ2-3; 11 positions match TRBD2. Per the germline V gene, CDR1 is SGHTA and CDR2 is FQGTGA. This CDR3 spans 18 amino acids. J gave up 0 bases and V 0 bases, and 5 bases lay outside the gene matches. CDR3 sequence: CASSLTGGLAASTDTQYF. The CDR3 nucleotides are TGTGCCAGCAGCTTAACCGGGGGACTAGCGGCGAGCACAGATACGCAGTATTTT.

For the CDR3, the DNA is TGTGCCAGCAGTGAAGCGGGAGGAAACACAGATACGCAGTATTTT. Translated: CASSEAGGNTDTQYF. The gene calls are TRBV25-1 and TRBJ2-3, with 8 bases that match TRBD2. CDR1 MGHDK and CDR2 SYGVNS come from the germline V gene. With 2 bases clipped from V and 2 bases from J, the junction kept 3 bases outside the gene matches. The CDR3 runs 15 residues.